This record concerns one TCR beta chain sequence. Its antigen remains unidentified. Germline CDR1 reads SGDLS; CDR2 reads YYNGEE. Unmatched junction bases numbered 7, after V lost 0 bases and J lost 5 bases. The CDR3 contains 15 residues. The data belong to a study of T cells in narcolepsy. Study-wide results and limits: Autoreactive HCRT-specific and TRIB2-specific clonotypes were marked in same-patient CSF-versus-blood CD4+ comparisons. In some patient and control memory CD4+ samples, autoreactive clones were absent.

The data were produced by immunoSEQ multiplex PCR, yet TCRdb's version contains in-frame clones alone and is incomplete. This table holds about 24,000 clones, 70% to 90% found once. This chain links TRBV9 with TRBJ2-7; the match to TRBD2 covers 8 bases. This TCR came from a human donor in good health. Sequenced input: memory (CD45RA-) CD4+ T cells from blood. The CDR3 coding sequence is TGTGCCAGCAGCGTAGCTACGGGGGGGGGCCACGAGCAGTACTTC. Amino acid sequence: CASSVATGGGHEQYF.